Listed here are 24 T cell receptor beta chains from one sample, sequenced in a study of CD8+ T cells in alopecia areata. The treatment was: oral pan-JAK inhibitor, 5-10 mg twice daily. After isolation, RNA underwent reverse transcription to generate cDNA as the sequencing template. Clones were sequenced by immunoSEQ multiplex PCR, and TCRdb holds only the in-frame ones, with some missing. In the table there are 150,000 to 200,000 clones, approximately 60% of which are singletons. This sample comprised CD4+ T cells sorted from blood, obtained at week 24, from a patient treated with tofacitinib. The source is a human donor with alopecia areata.

This clone came up a few times. The V gene is TRBV6-5, the J gene TRBJ1-5; TRBD1 agrees at 7 bases. The V gene's germline CDR1 is MNHEY and CDR2 SVGAGI. With 6 bases clipped from V and 2 bases from J, the junction kept 4 bases outside the gene matches. This CDR3 is built from 14 residues. CDR3 loop: CASRTGPGNQPQHF. The DNA for the CDR3 is TGTGCCAGCAGGACAGGGCCGGGCAATCAGCCCCAGCATTTT.

The chain couples TRBV25-1 to TRBJ2-7; D remains unclear. V lost 0 bases, J lost 3 bases, and 12 bases lay in between. The length of the CDR3 is 15 residues. Germline CDR1 reads MGHDK; CDR2 reads SYGVNS. DNA for the CDR3: TGTGCCAGCAGTGAATACGACAATTCGGGCTACGAGCAGTACTTC. Its translation is CASSEYDNSGYEQYF.

This chain links TRBV6-5 with TRBJ2-3; 7 nucleotides line up with TRBD1. The CDR3 totals 14 residues. CDR1 is MNHEY, CDR2 SVGAGI, per germline. V trimming: 0 bases; J trimming: 6 bases; junction bases outside the gene matches: 3. CDR3 loop: CASSYSGGWDTQYF. CDR3 nucleotides: TGTGCCAGCAGTTACTCAGGGGGCTGGGATACGCAGTATTTT.

V is TRBV14 and J is TRBJ1-6, with D hard to call. Germline lookup yields CDR1 SGHDN and CDR2 FVKESK. The CDR3 is 13 amino acids. The V gene lost 1 base and the J gene lost 9 bases, with 7 bases spanning the gap. CDR3 bases: TGTGCCAGCAGCCAAGTAATCCGTTCACCCCTCCACTTT. Translated: CASSQVIRSPLHF.

The sample holds a few counts of this clone. The chain carries TRBV29-1 and TRBJ2-3; 9 bases map to TRBD2. With 7 bases clipped from V and 4 bases from J, the junction kept 3 bases outside the gene matches. The CDR3 sequence is 12 residues long. CDR1 and CDR2 from the germline V gene are SQVTM and ANQGSEA. In DNA, the CDR3 is TGCAGCGCGGAGCGGGGGGCAGATACGCAGTATTTT. It encodes CSAERGADTQYF.

This rearrangement joins TRBV4-2 to TRBJ2-2; D tentatively reads TRBD1 or TRBD2 (5 bases each). Between the trimmed V and J ends, which lost 4 bases and 4 bases, there was a span of 16 bases. Germline CDR1 and CDR2: LGHNA and YNFKEQ. The CDR3 has 16 amino acids. The CDR3 here is CASSPSAAGTTGELFF. CDR3 coding DNA: TGTGCCAGCAGCCCCTCTGCGGCAGGGACCACCGGGGAGCTGTTTTTT.

The chain has TRBV6-5 and TRBJ2-1, with 8 bases aligning to TRBD2. V lost 7 bases to trimming and J lost 5 bases; unmatched junction nucleotides: 4. This CDR3 has 13 amino acids. Germline-derived CDR1 and CDR2 are MNHEY and SVGAGI. The CDR3 nucleotides read TGTGCCAGCACGGCTAGCGGGCACAATGAGCAGTTCTTC. It is translated as CASTASGHNEQFF.

The rearrangement joins TRBV18 to TRBJ2-1; TRBD2 might be the D (5 bases). V dropped 2 bases and J dropped 0 bases, with 11 bases sitting between them. The CDR3 runs to 16 residues. Germline-derived CDR1 and CDR2 are KGHSH and LQKENI. CDR3 in DNA: TGTGCCAGCTCACCAAATTTCCTAGCCTCCTACAATGAGCAGTTCTTC. This gives the protein CASSPNFLASYNEQFF.

The J gene is TRBJ2-7, the V gene TRBV29-1, with TRBD1 as a possible D gene (6 bases). This CDR3 has 11 residues. V was pared by 7 bases and J by 0 bases, with 7 bases between. Germline-derived CDR1 and CDR2 are SQVTM and ANQGSEA. CDR3 in DNA: TGCAGCGGACAGGACTCCTACGAGCAGTACTTC. The encoded protein is CSGQDSYEQYF.

The chain joins TRBV7-2 to TRBJ2-1, with 7 bases lining up with TRBD1. The CDR3 sequence is 16 residues long. Germline V gene data show CDR1 as SGHTA and CDR2 as FQGNSA. V shed 5 bases and J 3 bases; nucleotides not matched to a gene: 10. CDR3 protein: CASSSTGQVVYNEQFF. The DNA for the CDR3 is TGTGCCAGCAGCAGCACCGGACAGGTGGTCTACAATGAGCAGTTCTTC. The full variable domain, its missing parts supplied by reference TRBV7-2 and TRBJ2-1, is GAGVSQSPSNKVTEKGKDVELRCDPISGHTALYWYRQSLGQGLEFLIYFQGNSAPDKSGLPSDRFSAERTGGSVSTLTIQRTQQEDSAVYLCASSSTGQVVYNEQFFGPGTRLTVL.

Only one count was recorded for this clone. The rearrangement joins TRBV12-5 to TRBJ2-5; D is ambiguous. Trimming cost V 0 bases and J 5 bases, with 1 base left between them. The CDR3 sequence is 11 residues long. Germline loops: CDR1 LGHNT, CDR2 FRNRAP. In DNA form, the CDR3 reads TGTGCTAGTGGTTTGGTCGAGACCCAGTACTTC. It is translated as CASGLVETQYF.

V gene TRBV20-1 combines with J gene TRBJ1-2; unclear D gene. CDR3 length equals 11 residues. Trimming cost V 6 bases and J 4 bases, with 9 bases left between them. Germline V gene sequence: CDR1 DFQATT, CDR2 SNEGSKA (reference sequence). In DNA form, the CDR3 reads TGCAGTGCCCCTCGGACCTATGGCTACACCTTC. Translating gives CSAPRTYGYTF.

In nucleotides, the CDR3 is TGTGCCATCAGGGAGAACACTGAAGCTTTCTTT. Amino acid sequence: CAIRENTEAFF. The rearrangement uses TRBV10-3 and TRBJ1-1; D uncertain. The ends were cut back, 6 bases at V and 1 base at J, with 3 bases in the middle. The CDR3 is 11 residues long. Germline values: CDR1 ENHRY, CDR2 SYGVKD.

The chain carries TRBV2 and TRBJ2-7; TRBD1 matches 7 bases. V was pared by 6 bases and J by 6 bases, with 11 bases of the junction left unmatched. Germline V gene data show CDR1 as SNHLY and CDR2 as FYNNEI. This CDR3 is built from 14 residues. Here the CDR3 DNA reads TGTGCCAGCAGAGAGGGGGACAGTTTCGGCGAGCAGTACTTC. This gives the protein CASREGDSFGEQYF.

The chain combines TRBV4-1 with TRBJ1-4; D is unclear. The germline CDR1 and CDR2 sequences are MGHRA and YSYEKL. CDR3 size: 14 residues. V shed 0 bases and J shed 8 bases, with 10 bases lying between them. DNA of the CDR3: TGCGCCAGCAGCCAAGATGGAGTGAGGGAAAAACTGTTTTTT. Protein: CASSQDGVREKLFF.

This chain joins TRBV11-1 and TRBJ1-2; no reliable D call. There are 13 residues in the CDR3. Germline lookup yields CDR1 SGHAT and CDR2 FQDESV (reference sequence). With 3 bases removed from V and 3 bases from J, the gap between germline ends came to 8 bases. CDR3 region: CASSFTGDYGYTF. Here the CDR3 DNA reads TGTGCCAGCAGCTTTACCGGGGACTATGGCTACACCTTC. The variable domain in full, with the rest retrieved from reference TRBV11-1 and TRBJ1-2, is EAEVAQSPRYKITEKSQAVAFWCDPISGHATLYWYRQILGQGPELLVQFQDESVVDDSQLPKDRFSAERLKGVDSTLKIQPAELGDSAMYLCASSFTGDYGYTFGSGTRLTVV.

V gene TRBV2 combines with J gene TRBJ2-5, with TRBD2 matching over 7 bases. With V trimmed by 7 bases and J by 0 bases, 8 bases remained unmatched. CDR1 and CDR2 (germline): SNHLY, FYNNEI. This CDR3 is built from 15 residues. The CDR3 sequence is CASNQQAGNQETQYF. The CDR3 nucleotides are TGTGCCAGCAACCAACAAGCGGGGAACCAAGAGACCCAGTACTTC.

This clone was observed many times. The chain combines TRBV7-9 with TRBJ2-6; tentatively, D is TRBD1 or TRBD2 (6 bases each). The CDR3 sequence is 18 residues long. Trimming pared 9 bases from V and 0 bases from J, leaving 21 bases between. Per germline, CDR1 SEHNR and CDR2 FQNEAQ (reference sequence). The CDR3 is CARELGGGSLSGANVLTF. In DNA form, the CDR3 reads TGTGCCAGGGAACTTGGAGGGGGATCCCTCTCTGGGGCCAACGTCCTGACTTTC.

This clone was seen a few times. The V call is TRBV18, the J call TRBJ2-3; 7 nucleotides line up with TRBD1. The ends lost 4 bases at V and 0 bases at J; junction bases unmatched: 13. The CDR3 is 18 residues long. Germline-derived CDR1 and CDR2 are KGHSH and LQKENI. The CDR3 sequence: CASSQTRSTGPSTDTQYF. The CDR3 nucleotides are TGTGCCAGCTCACAAACGAGGTCGACAGGGCCTAGCACAGATACGCAGTATTTT.

This clone was seen a handful of times. CDR3 sequence (DNA): TGTGCCTGGAGTGCGACAGGGTTAGGTGAGCAGTTCTTC. This sequence encodes CAWSATGLGEQFF. V is TRBV30 and J is TRBJ2-1; 7 positions match TRBD1. There are 13 residues in the CDR3. V lost 1 base to trimming and J lost 9 bases; unmatched junction nucleotides: 6. Germline V gives CDR1 GTSNPN, CDR2 SVGIG (reference sequence).

The V gene is TRBV4-2, the J gene TRBJ2-3, with D perhaps given as TRBD1 or TRBD2 (5 bases each). Trimming shortened V by 4 bases and J by 1 base, and 15 bases separated the two germline ends. CDR3 length: 16 residues. The germline V gene encodes CDR1 LGHNA and CDR2 YNFKEQ. The CDR3 reads CASSRGTLGGTDTQYF. DNA for the CDR3: TGTGCCAGCAGCCGTGGGACCCTAGGGGGCACAGATACGCAGTATTTT.

CDR3 residues: CASSLGSGGATDTQYF. The CDR3 DNA sequence: TGTGCCAGCAGCTTAGGTAGCGGGGGGGCCACAGATACGCAGTATTTT. This chain links TRBV7-6 with TRBJ2-3; TRBD2 agrees at 11 bases. The CDR3 is made up of 16 amino acids. V shed 1 base and J 2 bases; nucleotides not matched to a gene: 2. From germline, CDR1 is SGHVS and CDR2 FNYEAQ.

This clone was seen a few times. This sequence joins TRBV27 and TRBJ1-5; tentatively, D is TRBD1 (6 bases). Germline values: CDR1 MNHEY, CDR2 SMNVEV (reference sequence). Trimming removed 6 bases at V and 5 bases at J, with 14 bases between. This CDR3 is built from 14 residues. CDR3 residues: CASRSYRADQPQHF. The CDR3 DNA follows: TGTGCCAGCAGGTCCTACAGGGCGGATCAGCCCCAGCATTTT.

This clone was picked up a small number of times. The chain has TRBV29-1 and TRBJ1-1; perhaps TRBD1 as D (6 bases). V was clipped by 6 bases and J by 2 bases, with 10 bases between them. The CDR3 contains 12 residues. The V gene's germline CDR1 is SQVTM and CDR2 ANQGSEA. The CDR3 is CSVGQSNTEAFF. CDR3 bases: TGCAGCGTGGGACAAAGCAACACTGAAGCTTTCTTT.